This T cell receptor beta chain was retrieved from a study of T cells in localized non-small cell lung cancer. Overall study findings and caveats: Uninvolved adjacent lung had more T cell clonality than any other tissue, topping tumor. Heterogeneity remains possible, as sequencing covered one tumor region only. A median 57 of the top 100 tumor clones appeared in adjacent lung.

Sequenced by immunoSEQ multiplex PCR; TCRdb stores in-frame clones only, minus some. Counted here are about 43,000 clones, 75% to 95% occurring once; the ten biggest clones make up roughly a tenth. Germline values: CDR1 SGHKS, CDR2 YYEKEE (reference sequence). The CDR3 covers 17 residues. V dropped 2 bases and J dropped 4; count of bases not matched to a gene: 13. With regard to this clone: Its antigen is undetermined.

This rearrangement joins TRBV5-5 to TRBJ2-7, with 9 bases identical to TRBD1. Sequencing was performed on PBMCs, taken before any cancer treatment. This clonotype was sampled from a woman between 35 and 75 years old with stage II lung adenocarcinoma. This CDR3 is CASSFRDRDVGAYEQYF. CDR3 nucleotide sequence: TGTGCCAGCAGCTTCCGGGACAGGGACGTGGGGGCTTACGAGCAGTACTTC.